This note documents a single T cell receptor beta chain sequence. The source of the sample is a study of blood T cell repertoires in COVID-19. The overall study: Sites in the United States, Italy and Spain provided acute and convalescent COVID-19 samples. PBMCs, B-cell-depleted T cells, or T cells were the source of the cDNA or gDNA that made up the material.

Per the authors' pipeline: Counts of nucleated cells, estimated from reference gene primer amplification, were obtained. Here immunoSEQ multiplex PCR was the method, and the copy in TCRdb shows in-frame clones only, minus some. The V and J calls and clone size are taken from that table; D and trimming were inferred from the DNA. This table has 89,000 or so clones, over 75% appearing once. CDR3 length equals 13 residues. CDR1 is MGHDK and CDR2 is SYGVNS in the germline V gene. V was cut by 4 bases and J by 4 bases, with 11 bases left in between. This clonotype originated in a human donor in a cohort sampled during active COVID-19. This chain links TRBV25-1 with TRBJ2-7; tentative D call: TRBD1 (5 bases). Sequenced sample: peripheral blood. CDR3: CASSGQGTYEQYF. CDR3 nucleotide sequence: TGTGCCAGCAGTGGCCAGGGCACGTACGAGCAGTACTTC.